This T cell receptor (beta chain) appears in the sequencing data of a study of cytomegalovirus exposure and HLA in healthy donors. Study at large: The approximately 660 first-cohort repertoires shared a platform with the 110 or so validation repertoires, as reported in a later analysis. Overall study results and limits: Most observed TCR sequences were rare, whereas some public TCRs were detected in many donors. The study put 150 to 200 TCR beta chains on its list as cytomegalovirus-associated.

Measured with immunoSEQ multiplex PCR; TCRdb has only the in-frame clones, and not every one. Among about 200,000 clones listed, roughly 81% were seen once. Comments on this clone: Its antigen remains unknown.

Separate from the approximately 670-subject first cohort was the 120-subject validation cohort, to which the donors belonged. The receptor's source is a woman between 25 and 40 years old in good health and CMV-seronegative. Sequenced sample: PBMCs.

CDR3 loop: CASRRTGGSTDTQYF. CDR3 sequence (DNA): TGTGCCAGCAGACGAACAGGGGGCTCGACAGATACGCAGTATTTT. The chain uses TRBV6-4 and TRBJ2-3, with 9 bases lining up with TRBD1. CDR1 is MRHNA, CDR2 SNTAGT, per germline. V trimming: 6 bases; J trimming: 3 bases; junction bases outside the gene matches: 7. The CDR3 consists of 15 residues.